The sequence of this TCR beta chain was determined in a study of blood T cell repertoires in COVID-19. Study processing details: The assay estimated nucleated cells by amplifying reference gene primers. TCRdb's table, derived via immunoSEQ multiplex PCR, lists solely in-frame clones and lacks some. D and trimming were read from the DNA, whereas the V and J calls and clone size are those reported in that table. The sample holds fewer than 200,000 clones, 70% to 80% seen once. This CDR3 has 15 residues. The germline CDR1 and CDR2 sequences are SGHAT and FQDESV (reference sequence). V was clipped by 7 bases and J by 5 bases; unmatched bases: 13.

This chain joins TRBV11-1 and TRBJ2-7, with 8 positions matching TRBD1. The TCR sequence derives from a woman in her 70s in a cohort exposed to, infected with or recovered from COVID-19 (not recorded which). Sequences were obtained from PBMCs or T cells enriched from blood (not recorded which). CDR3 in DNA: TGTGCCAGCACATACCGACAGGGGAGTCGCGACGAGCAGTACTTC. It codes for CASTYRQGSRDEQYF.